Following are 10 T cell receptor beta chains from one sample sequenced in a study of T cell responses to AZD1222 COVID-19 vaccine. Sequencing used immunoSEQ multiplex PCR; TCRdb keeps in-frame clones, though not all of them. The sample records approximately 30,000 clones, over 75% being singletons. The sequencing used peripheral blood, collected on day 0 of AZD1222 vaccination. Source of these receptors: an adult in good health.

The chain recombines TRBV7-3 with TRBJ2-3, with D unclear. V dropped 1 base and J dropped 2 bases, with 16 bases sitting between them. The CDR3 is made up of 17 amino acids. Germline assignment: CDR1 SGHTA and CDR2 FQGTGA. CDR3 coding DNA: TGTGCCAGCAGCTTAAAGATGATGCGGAGCCTCACAGATACGCAGTATTTT. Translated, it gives CASSLKMMRSLTDTQYF.

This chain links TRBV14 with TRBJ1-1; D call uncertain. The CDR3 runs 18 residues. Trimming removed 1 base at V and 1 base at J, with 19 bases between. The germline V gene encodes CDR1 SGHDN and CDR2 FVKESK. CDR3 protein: CASSQVGSFPMRNTEAFF. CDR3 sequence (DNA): TGTGCCAGCAGCCAAGTAGGCAGTTTTCCAATGCGGAACACTGAAGCTTTCTTT.

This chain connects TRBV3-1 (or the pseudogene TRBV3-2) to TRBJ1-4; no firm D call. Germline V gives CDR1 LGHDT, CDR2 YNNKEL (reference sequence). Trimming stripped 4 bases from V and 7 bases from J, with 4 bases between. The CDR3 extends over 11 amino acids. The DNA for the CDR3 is TGTGCCAGCAGCCGTGGTGAAAAACTGTTTTTT. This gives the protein CASSRGEKLFF.

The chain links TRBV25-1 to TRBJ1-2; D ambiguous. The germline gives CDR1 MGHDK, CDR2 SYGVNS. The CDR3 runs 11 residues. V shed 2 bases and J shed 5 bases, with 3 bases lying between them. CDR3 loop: CASSERYGYTF. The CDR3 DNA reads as TGTGCCAGCAGTGAAAGATATGGCTACACCTTC.

The CDR3 sequence: CASSLTDSPLVSNQPQHF. The CDR3 DNA follows: TGTGCCAGCAGCTTGACCGATTCTCCCCTGGTCTCCAATCAGCCCCAGCATTTT. The J gene is TRBJ1-5, the V gene TRBV5-6, with no clear D. Germline V gene lookup returns CDR1 SGHDT and CDR2 YYEEEE. CDR3 length: 18 residues. With 1 base removed from V and 3 bases from J, the gap between germline ends came to 20 bases.

CDR3 bases: TGTGCCAGCAGGCTGCGCCCGGGACAGGGGGCCCACGAGCAGTACTTC. Encoded protein: CASRLRPGQGAHEQYF. V and J are TRBV7-2 and TRBJ2-7, with 12 bases fitting TRBD1. Trimming cost V 6 bases and J 5 bases; bases outside gene matches: 11. The CDR3 spans 16 residues. Looked up from germline, CDR1 is SGHTA and CDR2 is FQGNSA. Combining the CDR3 with reference TRBV7-2 and TRBJ2-7 gives the whole variable domain GAGVSQSPSNKVTEKGKDVELRCDPISGHTALYWYRQSLGQGLEFLIYFQGNSAPDKSGLPSDRFSAERTGGSVSTLTIQRTQQEDSAVYLCASRLRPGQGAHEQYFGPGTRLTVT.

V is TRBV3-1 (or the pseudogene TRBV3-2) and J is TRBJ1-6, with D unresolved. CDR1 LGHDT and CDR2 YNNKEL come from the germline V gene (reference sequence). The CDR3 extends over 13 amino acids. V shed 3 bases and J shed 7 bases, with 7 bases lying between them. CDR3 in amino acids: CASSQNVNSPLHF. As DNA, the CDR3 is TGTGCCAGCAGCCAGAATGTGAATTCACCCCTCCACTTT.

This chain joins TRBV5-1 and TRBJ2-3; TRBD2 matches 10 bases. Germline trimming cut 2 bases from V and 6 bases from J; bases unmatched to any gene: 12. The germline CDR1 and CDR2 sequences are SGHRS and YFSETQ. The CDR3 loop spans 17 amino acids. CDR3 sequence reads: CASSLWVGLAAGDTQYF. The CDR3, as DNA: TGCGCCAGCAGCTTATGGGTAGGACTAGCGGCCGGGGATACGCAGTATTTT.

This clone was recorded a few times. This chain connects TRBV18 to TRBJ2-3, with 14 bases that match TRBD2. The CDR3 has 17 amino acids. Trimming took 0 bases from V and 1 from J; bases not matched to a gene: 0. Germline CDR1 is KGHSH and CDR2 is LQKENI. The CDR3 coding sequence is TGTGCCAGCTCACCACCGGGACTAGCGGGGGGCACAGATACGCAGTATTTT. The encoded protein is CASSPPGLAGGTDTQYF.

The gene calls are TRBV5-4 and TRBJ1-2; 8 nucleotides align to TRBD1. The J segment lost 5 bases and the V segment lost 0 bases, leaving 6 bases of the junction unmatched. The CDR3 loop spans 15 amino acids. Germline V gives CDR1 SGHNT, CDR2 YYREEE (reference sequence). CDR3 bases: TGTGCCAGCAGCTTGGACAGGGGGGTGGGGTATGGCTACACCTTC. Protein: CASSLDRGVGYGYTF.